This T cell receptor beta chain originates from a study of shared clonotypes between healthy human individuals. This clone has a count of ten or more. Using immunoSEQ multiplex PCR, the repertoire was profiled, and TCRdb retains in-frame clones only, with some absent. The sample has hundreds of thousands of clones, more than 70% seen once; the top ten hold roughly 1.9%. In germline, CDR1 is MNHEY, CDR2 SVGAGI. The CDR3 contains 14 residues. Deletions cut 6 bases from V and 0 bases from J, with 12 bases between. Sequences were obtained from memory CD4+ T cells sorted from blood. The subset here: CD45RA-negative fraction. The chain links TRBV6-5 to TRBJ2-7; D possibly corresponds to TRBD1 (6 bases). The origin of this receptor is a woman in her thirties in good health. CDR3 in amino acids: CASSTTGTSYEQYF. In DNA form, the CDR3 reads TGTGCCAGCAGCACTACAGGGACCTCCTACGAGCAGTACTTC.